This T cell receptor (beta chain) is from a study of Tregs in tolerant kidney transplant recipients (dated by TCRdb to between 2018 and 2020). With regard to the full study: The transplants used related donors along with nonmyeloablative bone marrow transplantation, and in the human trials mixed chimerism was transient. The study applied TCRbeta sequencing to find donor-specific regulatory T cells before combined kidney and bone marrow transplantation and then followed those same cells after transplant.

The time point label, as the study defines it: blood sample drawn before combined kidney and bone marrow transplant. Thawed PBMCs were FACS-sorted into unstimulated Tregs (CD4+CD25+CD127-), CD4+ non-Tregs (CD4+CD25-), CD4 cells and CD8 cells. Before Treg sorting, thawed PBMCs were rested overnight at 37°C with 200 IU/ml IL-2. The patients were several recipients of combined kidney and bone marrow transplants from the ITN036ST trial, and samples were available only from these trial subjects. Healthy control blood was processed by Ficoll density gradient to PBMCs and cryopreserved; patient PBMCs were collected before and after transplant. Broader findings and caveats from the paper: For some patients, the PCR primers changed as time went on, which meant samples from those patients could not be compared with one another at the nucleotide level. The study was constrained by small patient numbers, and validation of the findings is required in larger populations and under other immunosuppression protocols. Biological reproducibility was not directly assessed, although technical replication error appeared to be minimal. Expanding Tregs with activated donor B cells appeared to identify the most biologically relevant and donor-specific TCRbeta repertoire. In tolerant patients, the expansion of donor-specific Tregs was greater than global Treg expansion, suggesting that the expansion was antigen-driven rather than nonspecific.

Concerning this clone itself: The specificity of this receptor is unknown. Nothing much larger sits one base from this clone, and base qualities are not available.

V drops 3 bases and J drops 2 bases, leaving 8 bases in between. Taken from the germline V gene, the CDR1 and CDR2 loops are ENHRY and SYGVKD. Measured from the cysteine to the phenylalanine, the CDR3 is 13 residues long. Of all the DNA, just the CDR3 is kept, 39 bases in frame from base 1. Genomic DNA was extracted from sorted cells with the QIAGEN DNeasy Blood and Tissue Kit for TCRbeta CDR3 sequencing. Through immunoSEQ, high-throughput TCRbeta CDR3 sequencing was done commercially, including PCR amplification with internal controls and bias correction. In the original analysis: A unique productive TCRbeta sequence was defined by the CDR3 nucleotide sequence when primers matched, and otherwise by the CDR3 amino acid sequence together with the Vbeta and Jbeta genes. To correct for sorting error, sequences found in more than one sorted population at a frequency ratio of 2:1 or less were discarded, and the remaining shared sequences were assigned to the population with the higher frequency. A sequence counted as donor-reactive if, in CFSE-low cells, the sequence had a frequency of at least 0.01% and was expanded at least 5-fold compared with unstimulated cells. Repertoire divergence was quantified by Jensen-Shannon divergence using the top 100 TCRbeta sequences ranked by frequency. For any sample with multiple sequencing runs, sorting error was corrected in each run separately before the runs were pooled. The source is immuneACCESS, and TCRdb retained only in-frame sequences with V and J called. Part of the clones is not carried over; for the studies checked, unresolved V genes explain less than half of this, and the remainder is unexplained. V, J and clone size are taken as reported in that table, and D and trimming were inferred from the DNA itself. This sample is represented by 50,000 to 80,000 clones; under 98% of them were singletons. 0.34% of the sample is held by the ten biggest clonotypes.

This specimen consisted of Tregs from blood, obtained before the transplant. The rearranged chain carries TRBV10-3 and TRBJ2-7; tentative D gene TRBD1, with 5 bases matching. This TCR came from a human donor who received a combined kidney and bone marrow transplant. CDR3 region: CAISEQATYEQYF. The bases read TGTGCCATCAGTGAACAGGCTACCTACGAGCAGTACTTC.